The T cell receptor beta chain described here comes from a study of patients and donors after allogeneic stem cell transplantation. Trimming cost V 0 bases and J 2 bases, with 17 bases left between them. Germline CDR1 reads MNHEY; CDR2 reads SVGEGT. This CDR3 has 17 amino acids. Only a few counts were recorded for this clonotype. TCRdb reanalysed the RT-PCR reads using MiXCR and keeps one entry per CDR3 protein. The sample records roughly 880,000 distinct CDR3 sequences, around 17% being singletons. The receptor comes from a human donor who was either an allogeneic HSCT recipient or a stem cell or donor lymphocyte infusion donor (not recorded which). It is not recorded whose cells these are; they may come from a transplant donor. Sequenced: blood, either unsorted or a sorted T cell fraction (not recorded which). The rearrangement uses TRBV6-2 or TRBV6-3 and TRBJ2-7; D uncertain. DNA for the CDR3: TGTGCCAGCAGTTACTCGCGAGGTATGGGCAGGACCTACGAGCAGTACTTC. Residues: CASSYSRGMGRTYEQYF.